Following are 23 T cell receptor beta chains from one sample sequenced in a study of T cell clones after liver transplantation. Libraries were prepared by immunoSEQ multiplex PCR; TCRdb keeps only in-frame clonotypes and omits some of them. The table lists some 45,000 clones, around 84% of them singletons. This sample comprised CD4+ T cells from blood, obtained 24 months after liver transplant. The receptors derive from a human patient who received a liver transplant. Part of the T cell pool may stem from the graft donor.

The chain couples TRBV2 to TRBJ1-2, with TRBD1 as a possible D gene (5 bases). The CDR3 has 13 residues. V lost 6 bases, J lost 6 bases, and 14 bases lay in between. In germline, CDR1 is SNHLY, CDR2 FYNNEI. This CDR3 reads CASRNGRADGYTF. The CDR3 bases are TGTGCCAGCAGGAACGGCAGGGCGGATGGCTACACCTTC.

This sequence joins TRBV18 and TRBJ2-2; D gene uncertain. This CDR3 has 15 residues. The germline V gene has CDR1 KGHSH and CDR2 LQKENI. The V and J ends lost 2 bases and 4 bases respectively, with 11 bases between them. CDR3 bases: TGTGCCAGCTCACCAGAGGTGGGAAGCACCGGGGAGCTGTTTTTT. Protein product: CASSPEVGSTGELFF.

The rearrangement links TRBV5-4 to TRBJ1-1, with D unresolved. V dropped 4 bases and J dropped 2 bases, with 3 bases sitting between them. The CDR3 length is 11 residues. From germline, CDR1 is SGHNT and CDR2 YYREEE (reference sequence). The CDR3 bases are TGTGCCAGCAGCCTAAACACTGAAGCTTTCTTT. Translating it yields CASSLNTEAFF.

The CDR3 DNA reads TGTGCCAGCAGCTTTGGGGCGACAGGGGACTACGAGCAGTACTTC. It yields the protein CASSFGATGDYEQYF. The V gene is TRBV11-2, the J gene TRBJ2-7, with 8 bases aligning to TRBD1. Germline V CDR1 and CDR2: SGHAT, FQNNGV. CDR3 length: 15 amino acids. V dropped 3 bases and J dropped 3; count of bases not matched to a gene: 7.

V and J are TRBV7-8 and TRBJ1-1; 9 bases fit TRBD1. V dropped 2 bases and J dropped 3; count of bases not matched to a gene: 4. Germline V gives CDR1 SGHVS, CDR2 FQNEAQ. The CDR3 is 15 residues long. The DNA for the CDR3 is TGTGCCAGCAGCTTAATGACAGGGGGGGACACTGAAGCTTTCTTT. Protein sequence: CASSLMTGGDTEAFF.

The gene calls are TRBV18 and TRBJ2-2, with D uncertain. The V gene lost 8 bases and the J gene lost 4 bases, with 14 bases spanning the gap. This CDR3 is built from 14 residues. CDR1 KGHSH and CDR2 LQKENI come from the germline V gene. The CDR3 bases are TGTGCCAGCCCCCCTGCAGAAGTCACCGGGGAGCTGTTTTTT. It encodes CASPPAEVTGELFF. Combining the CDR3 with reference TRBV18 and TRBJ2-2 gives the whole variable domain NAGVMQNPRHLVRRRGQEARLRCSPMKGHSHVYWYRQLPEEGLKFMVYLQKENIIDESGMPKERFSAEFPKEGPSILRIQQVVRGDSAAYFCASPPAEVTGELFFGEGSRLTVL.

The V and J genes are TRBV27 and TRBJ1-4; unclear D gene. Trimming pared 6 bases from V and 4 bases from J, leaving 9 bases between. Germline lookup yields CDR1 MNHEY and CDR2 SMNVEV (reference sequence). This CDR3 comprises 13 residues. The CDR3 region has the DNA TGTGCCAGCAGGTTGACGGATAATGAAAAACTGTTTTTT. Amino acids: CASRLTDNEKLFF.

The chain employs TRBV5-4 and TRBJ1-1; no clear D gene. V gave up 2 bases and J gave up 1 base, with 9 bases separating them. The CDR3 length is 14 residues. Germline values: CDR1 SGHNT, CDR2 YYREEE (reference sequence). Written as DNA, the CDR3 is TGTGCCAGCAGCTTTGAGACACCGAACACTGAAGCTTTCTTT. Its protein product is CASSFETPNTEAFF.

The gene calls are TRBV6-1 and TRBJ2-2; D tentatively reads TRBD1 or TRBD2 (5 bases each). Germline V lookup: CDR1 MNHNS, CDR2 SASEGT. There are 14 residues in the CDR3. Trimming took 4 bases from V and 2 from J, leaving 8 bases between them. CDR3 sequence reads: CASSAGPNTGELFF. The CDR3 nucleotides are TGTGCCAGCAGTGCGGGACCCAACACCGGGGAGCTGTTTTTT.

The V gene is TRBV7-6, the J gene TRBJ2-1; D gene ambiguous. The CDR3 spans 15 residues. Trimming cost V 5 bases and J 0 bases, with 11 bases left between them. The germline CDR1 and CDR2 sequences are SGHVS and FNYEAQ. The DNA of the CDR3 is TGTGCCAGCAGCGAGGACGGTAGCTCCTACAATGAGCAGTTCTTC. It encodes CASSEDGSSYNEQFF.

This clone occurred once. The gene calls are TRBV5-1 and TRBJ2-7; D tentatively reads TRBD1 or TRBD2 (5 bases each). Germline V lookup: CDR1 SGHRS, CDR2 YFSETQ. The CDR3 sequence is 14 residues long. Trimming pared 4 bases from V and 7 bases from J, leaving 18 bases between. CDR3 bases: TGCGCCAGCAGCCCCGGGACCCTTCTTGGGGAGCAGTACTTC. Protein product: CASSPGTLLGEQYF.

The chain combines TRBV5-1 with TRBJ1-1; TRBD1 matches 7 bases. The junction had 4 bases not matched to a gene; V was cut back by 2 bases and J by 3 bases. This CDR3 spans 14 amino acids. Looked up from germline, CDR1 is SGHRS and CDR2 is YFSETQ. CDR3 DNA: TGCGCCAGCAGCTTAGCAGGGGGGGACACTGAAGCTTTCTTT. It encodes CASSLAGGDTEAFF.

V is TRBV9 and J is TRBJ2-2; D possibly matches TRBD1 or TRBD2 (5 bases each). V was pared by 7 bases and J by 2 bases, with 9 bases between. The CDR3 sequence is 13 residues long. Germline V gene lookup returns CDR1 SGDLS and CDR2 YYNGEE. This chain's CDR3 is CASGGYNTGELFF. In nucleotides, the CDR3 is TGTGCCAGCGGGGGATACAACACCGGGGAGCTGTTTTTT.

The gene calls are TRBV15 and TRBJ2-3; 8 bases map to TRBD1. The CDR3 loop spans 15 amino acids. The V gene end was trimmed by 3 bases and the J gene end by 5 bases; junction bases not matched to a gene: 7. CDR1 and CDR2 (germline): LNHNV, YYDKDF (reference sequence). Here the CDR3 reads CATSRDRVGGDTQYF. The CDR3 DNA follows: TGTGCCACCAGCAGGGACAGGGTAGGGGGAGATACGCAGTATTTT. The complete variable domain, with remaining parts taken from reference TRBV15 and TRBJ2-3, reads DAMVIQNPRYQVTQFGKPVTLSCSQTLNHNVMYWYQQKSSQAPKLLFHYYDKDFNNEADTPDNFQSRRPNTSFCFLDIRSPGLGDTAMYLCATSRDRVGGDTQYFGPGTRLTVL.

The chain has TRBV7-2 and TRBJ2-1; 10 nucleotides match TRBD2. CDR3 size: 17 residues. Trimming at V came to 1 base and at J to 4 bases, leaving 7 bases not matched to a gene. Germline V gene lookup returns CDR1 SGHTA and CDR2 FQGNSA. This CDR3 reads CASSLDSGRARYNEQFF. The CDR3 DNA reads TGTGCCAGCAGCTTAGACAGCGGGAGGGCCCGGTACAATGAGCAGTTCTTC.

In DNA form, the CDR3 reads TGTGCCAGCAGCATGACAGGTCAAGAGACCCAGTACTTC. Translated: CASSMTGQETQYF. The chain recombines TRBV21-1 with TRBJ2-5; the tabulated D call, TRBD1, remains unverified against the DNA. TRBV21-1 is noted as a pseudogene. The CDR3 contains 13 residues.

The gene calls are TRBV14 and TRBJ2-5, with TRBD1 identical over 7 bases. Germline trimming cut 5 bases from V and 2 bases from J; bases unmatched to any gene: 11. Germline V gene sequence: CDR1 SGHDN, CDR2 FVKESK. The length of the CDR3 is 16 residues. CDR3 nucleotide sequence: TGTGCCAGCAGCAGAATGATGCGACAGGGACAAGAGACCCAGTACTTC. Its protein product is CASSRMMRQGQETQYF.

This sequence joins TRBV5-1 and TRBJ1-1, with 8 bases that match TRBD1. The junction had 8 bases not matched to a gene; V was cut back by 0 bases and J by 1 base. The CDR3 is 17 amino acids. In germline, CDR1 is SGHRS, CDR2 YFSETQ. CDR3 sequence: CASSLVDSGGPNTEAFF. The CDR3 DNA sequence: TGCGCCAGCAGCTTGGTGGACTCAGGGGGCCCGAACACTGAAGCTTTCTTT.

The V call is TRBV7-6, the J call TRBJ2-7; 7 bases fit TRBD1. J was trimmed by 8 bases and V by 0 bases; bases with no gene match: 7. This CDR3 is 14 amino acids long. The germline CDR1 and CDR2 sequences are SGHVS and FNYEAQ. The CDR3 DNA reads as TGTGCCAGCAGCTTAGCGCAGGGGACAGAAAAGCAGTACTTC. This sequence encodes CASSLAQGTEKQYF.

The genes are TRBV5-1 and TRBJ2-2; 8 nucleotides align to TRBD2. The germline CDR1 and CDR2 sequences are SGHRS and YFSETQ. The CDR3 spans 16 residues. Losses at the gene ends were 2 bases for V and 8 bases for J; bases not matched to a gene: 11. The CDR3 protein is CASSFGLVGTRGELFF. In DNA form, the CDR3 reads TGCGCCAGCAGCTTTGGCCTAGTAGGGACTAGAGGGGAGCTGTTTTTT.

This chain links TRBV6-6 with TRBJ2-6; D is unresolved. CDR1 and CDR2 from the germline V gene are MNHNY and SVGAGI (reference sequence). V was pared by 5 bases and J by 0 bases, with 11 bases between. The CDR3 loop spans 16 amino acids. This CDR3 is CASSSRHHSGANVLTF. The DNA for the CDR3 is TGTGCCAGCAGTAGCCGACATCACTCTGGGGCCAACGTCCTGACTTTC.

The DNA for the CDR3 is TGTGCCAGCAGCTTCGGTACAGATACGCAGTATTTT. As protein: CASSFGTDTQYF. The V gene is TRBV11-2, the J gene TRBJ2-3; D gene uncertain. Trimming removed 3 bases at V and 3 bases at J, with 4 bases between. Germline assignment: CDR1 SGHAT and CDR2 FQNNGV. The CDR3 has 12 amino acids.

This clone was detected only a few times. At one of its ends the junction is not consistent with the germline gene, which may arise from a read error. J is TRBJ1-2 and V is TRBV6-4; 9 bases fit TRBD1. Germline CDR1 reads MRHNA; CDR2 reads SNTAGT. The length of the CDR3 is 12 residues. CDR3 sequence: CASSTGQGVPVF. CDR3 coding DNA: TGTGCCAGCAGTACGGGACAGGGCGTCCCTGTCTTC.